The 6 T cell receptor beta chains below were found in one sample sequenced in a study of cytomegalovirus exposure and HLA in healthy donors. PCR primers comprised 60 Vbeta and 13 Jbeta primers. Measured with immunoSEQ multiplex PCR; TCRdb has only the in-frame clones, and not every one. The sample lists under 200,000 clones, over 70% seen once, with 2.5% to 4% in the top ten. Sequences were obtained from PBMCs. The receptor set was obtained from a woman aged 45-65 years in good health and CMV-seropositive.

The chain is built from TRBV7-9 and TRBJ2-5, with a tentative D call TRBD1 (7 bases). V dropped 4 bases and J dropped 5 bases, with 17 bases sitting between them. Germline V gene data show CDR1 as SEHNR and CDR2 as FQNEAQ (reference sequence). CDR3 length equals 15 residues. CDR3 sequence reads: CASSYNRGRGETQYF. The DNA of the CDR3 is TGTGCCAGCAGCTATAACAGGGGCCGGGGGGAGACCCAGTACTTC.

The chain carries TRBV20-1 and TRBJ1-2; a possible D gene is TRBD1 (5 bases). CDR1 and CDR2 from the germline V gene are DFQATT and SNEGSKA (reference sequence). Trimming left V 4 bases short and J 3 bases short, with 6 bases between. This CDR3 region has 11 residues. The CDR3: CSAKTDYGYTF. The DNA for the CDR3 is TGCAGTGCTAAGACAGACTATGGCTACACCTTC.

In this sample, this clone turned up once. The DNA for the CDR3 is TGTGCCAGCAGCCAAACTCCCGCGGGGACGGAACACACCTTC. Protein product: CASSQTPAGTEHTF. The chain recombines TRBV16 with TRBJ1-2, with a tentative D call TRBD1 (5 bases). The germline CDR1 and CDR2 sequences are KGHSY and FQNENV. This CDR3 is 14 amino acids long. Trimming cost V 2 bases and J 12 bases, with 19 bases left between them.

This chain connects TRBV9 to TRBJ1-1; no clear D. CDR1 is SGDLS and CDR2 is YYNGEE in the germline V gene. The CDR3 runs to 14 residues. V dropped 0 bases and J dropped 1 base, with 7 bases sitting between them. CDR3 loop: CASSVEHTNTEAFF. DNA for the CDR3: TGTGCCAGCAGCGTAGAACACACGAACACTGAAGCTTTCTTT.

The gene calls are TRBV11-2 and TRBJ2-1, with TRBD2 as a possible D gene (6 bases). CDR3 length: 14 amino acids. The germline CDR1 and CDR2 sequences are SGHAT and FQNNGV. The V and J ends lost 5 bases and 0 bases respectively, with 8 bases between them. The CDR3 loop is CASSRGSSYNEQFF. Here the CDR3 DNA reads TGTGCCAGCAGCCGGGGGAGCTCCTACAATGAGCAGTTCTTC.

Here the CDR3 DNA reads TGTGCCAGCAGCGCCCCAGGGGGGGAGACCCAGTACTTC. This gives the protein CASSAPGGETQYF. The rearrangement joins TRBV9 to TRBJ2-5; D perhaps matches TRBD1 (7 bases). Germline CDR1 reads SGDLS; CDR2 reads YYNGEE. The CDR3 extends over 13 amino acids. Trimming shortened V by 3 bases and J by 5 bases, and 11 bases separated the two germline ends. The full variable domain, in which reference TRBV9 and TRBJ2-5 provide the parts outside the CDR3, is DSGVTQTPKHLITATGQRVTLRCSPRSGDLSVYWYQQSLDQGLQFLIQYYNGEERAKGNILERFSAQQFPDLHSELNLSSLELGDSALYFCASSAPGGETQYFGPGTRLLVL.